The 15 T cell receptor beta chains below all came from one sample that was sequenced in a study of blood T cell repertoires in COVID-19. Method: immunoSEQ multiplex PCR; TCRdb's copy keeps in-frame clones and lacks some. Of about 280,000 clones listed, around 86% are singletons. The sequencing sample was made of peripheral blood. The receptors were sampled from a human donor in a cohort sampled during active COVID-19.

The chain combines TRBV5-6 with TRBJ1-1; no clear D gene. Trimming removed 0 bases at V and 0 bases at J, with 12 bases between. Germline CDR1 reads SGHDT; CDR2 reads YYEEEE. CDR3 length: 16 amino acids. The CDR3 bases are TGTGCCAGCAGCTTGGTGAGTTACGTTGTGAACACTGAAGCTTTCTTT. Translated, it gives CASSLVSYVVNTEAFF. Full variable domain (missing parts from reference TRBV5-6 and TRBJ1-1): DAGVTQSPTHLIKTRGQQVTLRCSPKSGHDTVSWYQQALGQGPQFIFQYYEEEERQRGNFPDRFSGHQFPNYSSELNVNALLLGDSALYLCASSLVSYVVNTEAFFGQGTRLTVV.

The chain combines TRBV20-1 with TRBJ1-5; D not certain. Between the trimmed V and J ends, which lost 3 bases and 7 bases, there was a span of 13 bases. Germline loops: CDR1 DFQATT, CDR2 SNEGSKA (reference sequence). The CDR3 totals 13 residues. DNA of the CDR3: TGCAGTGCTAGTAACCCGACGGGGCAGCCCCAGCATTTT. Translated: CSASNPTGQPQHF.

The J gene is TRBJ2-5, the V gene TRBV10-2, with 9 nucleotides matching TRBD2. V was pared by 6 bases and J by 5 bases, with 4 bases of the junction left unmatched. There are 13 residues in the CDR3. Germline CDR1 and CDR2: WSHSY and SAAADI. CDR3 sequence (DNA): TGCGCCAGCAGATTTAGCGGGAGCGAGACCCAGTACTTC. Translation gives CASRFSGSETQYF.

Only one count was recorded for this clone. The genes are TRBV6-5 and TRBJ2-3; possible D gene TRBD2, 5 bases. The CDR3 spans 14 residues. In germline, CDR1 is MNHEY, CDR2 SVGAGI. V lost 0 bases and J 4 bases, leaving 8 bases between the germline ends. The CDR3 DNA is TGTGCCAGCAGTTACTCGAGGGTATCAGATACGCAGTATTTT. Protein product: CASSYSRVSDTQYF.

This chain joins TRBV5-1 and TRBJ2-1; 8 nucleotides line up with TRBD2. This CDR3 has 14 residues. Germline V gene lookup returns CDR1 SGHRS and CDR2 YFSETQ. Trimming removed 9 bases from V and 0 bases from J; junction bases left unmatched: 5. As DNA, the CDR3 is TGCGCCACCGGGAGGGGGGGCTCCTACAATGAGCAGTTCTTC. Translation: CATGRGGSYNEQFF.

The chain is built from TRBV6-5 and TRBJ2-7; 10 bases align to TRBD2. Germline V gene lookup returns CDR1 MNHEY and CDR2 SVGAGI. This CDR3 comprises 16 residues. Trimming took 2 bases from V and 4 from J; bases not matched to a gene: 8. CDR3 sequence reads: CASSYRSGRSGYEQYF. CDR3 sequence (DNA): TGTGCCAGCAGTTACCGTAGCGGGAGGTCGGGATACGAGCAGTACTTC.

The chain combines TRBV5-6 with TRBJ2-1; the D gene is possibly TRBD1 (6 bases). Germline assignment: CDR1 SGHDT and CDR2 YYEEEE. This CDR3 spans 15 amino acids. V lost 2 bases to trimming and J lost 4 bases, with 13 bases between them. The CDR3: CASSFDRRWYNEQFF. In DNA form, the CDR3 reads TGTGCCAGCAGCTTCGACAGGCGTTGGTACAATGAGCAGTTCTTC.

The V and J genes are TRBV11-3 and TRBJ2-2, with TRBD1 as a possible D gene (6 bases). The CDR3 loop spans 17 amino acids. V lost 5 bases and J lost 6, with 22 bases in between. Germline CDR1 SGHNT, CDR2 YENEEA. The CDR3 spells CASSKGELAGPAGELFF. The CDR3 nucleotides read TGTGCCAGCAGCAAGGGGGAACTGGCGGGTCCTGCCGGGGAGCTGTTTTTT.

The chain carries TRBV5-1 and TRBJ2-3, with 10 bases identical to TRBD2. CDR3 length equals 15 residues. V dropped 4 bases and J dropped 5; count of bases not matched to a gene: 7. Germline values: CDR1 SGHRS, CDR2 YFSETQ. The CDR3 nucleotides are TGCGCCAGCAGCGCTACTAGCGGGGTGTTAGATACGCAGTATTTT. Its protein is CASSATSGVLDTQYF.

This sequence joins TRBV7-8 and TRBJ2-7, with TRBD1 matching over 9 bases. The CDR3 is 15 residues long. V shed 3 bases and J 2 bases; nucleotides not matched to a gene: 5. The V gene's germline CDR1 is SGHVS and CDR2 FQNEAQ. In DNA, the CDR3 is TGTGCCAGCAGCTTCGGGACAGGGACCCCCTACGAGCAGTACTTC. Protein product: CASSFGTGTPYEQYF.

The chain carries TRBV3-1 (or the pseudogene TRBV3-2) and TRBJ2-1, with 10 positions matching TRBD2. Trimming cost V 4 bases and J 5 bases; bases outside gene matches: 5. Germline-derived CDR1 and CDR2 are LGHDT and YNNKEL (reference sequence). The CDR3 is 15 amino acids. CDR3 DNA sequence: TGTGCCAGCAGCCCTTGGACTAGCGGAAACAATGAGCAGTTCTTC. This encodes CASSPWTSGNNEQFF.

The chain joins TRBV11-2 to TRBJ1-2; tentatively, D is TRBD1 (5 bases). This CDR3 has 15 amino acids. Germline lookup yields CDR1 SGHAT and CDR2 FQNNGV. The V gene lost 2 bases and the J gene lost 4 bases, with 14 bases spanning the gap. CDR3 loop: CASSLLKGKGYGYTF. The DNA of the CDR3 is TGTGCCAGCAGCTTACTAAAGGGGAAGGGCTATGGCTACACCTTC.

V and J are TRBV9 and TRBJ2-3; tentative D call: TRBD2 (6 bases). In germline, CDR1 is SGDLS, CDR2 YYNGEE. V lost 2 bases and J 5 bases, leaving 12 bases between the germline ends. This CDR3 is built from 14 residues. This chain's CDR3 is CASSVIAARDTQYF. The CDR3 coding sequence is TGTGCCAGCAGCGTTATAGCGGCCAGAGATACGCAGTATTTT.

DNA for the CDR3: TGTGCCAGCAGCATCGGGACAGGACCCTACAATGAGCAGTTCTTC. It codes for CASSIGTGPYNEQFF. V is TRBV7-6 and J is TRBJ2-1, with 8 nucleotides matching TRBD1. Germline V CDR1 and CDR2: SGHVS, FNYEAQ. The CDR3 covers 15 residues. V shed 5 bases, J shed 2 bases, and the junction held 5 bases outside the gene matches.

Only a few counts were recorded for this clone. V gene TRBV18 combines with J gene TRBJ2-7, with TRBD1 identical over 10 bases. Germline V CDR1 and CDR2: KGHSH, LQKENI. The CDR3 contains 15 residues. The trim removed 2 bases at V and 1 base at J, leaving 2 bases unmatched. The CDR3 sequence is CASSPRQGASYEQYF. CDR3 bases: TGTGCCAGCTCACCAAGACAGGGGGCGTCCTACGAGCAGTACTTC.